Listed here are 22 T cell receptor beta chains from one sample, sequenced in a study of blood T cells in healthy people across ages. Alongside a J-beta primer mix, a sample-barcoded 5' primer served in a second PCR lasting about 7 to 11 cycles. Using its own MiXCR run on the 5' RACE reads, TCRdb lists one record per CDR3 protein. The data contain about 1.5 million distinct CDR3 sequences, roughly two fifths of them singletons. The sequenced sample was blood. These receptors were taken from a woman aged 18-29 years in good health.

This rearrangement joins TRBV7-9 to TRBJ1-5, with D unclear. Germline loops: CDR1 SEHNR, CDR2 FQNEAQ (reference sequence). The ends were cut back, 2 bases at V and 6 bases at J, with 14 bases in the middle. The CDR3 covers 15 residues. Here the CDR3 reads CASSLKIEATQPQHF. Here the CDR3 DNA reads TGTGCCAGCAGCTTAAAGATAGAGGCTACTCAGCCCCAGCATTTT.

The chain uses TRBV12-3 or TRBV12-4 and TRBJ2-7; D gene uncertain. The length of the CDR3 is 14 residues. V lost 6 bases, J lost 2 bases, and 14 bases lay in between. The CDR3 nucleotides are TGTGCCAGCAGCCGTGCAGTTGGAACCTACGAGCAGTACTTC. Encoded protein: CASSRAVGTYEQYF.

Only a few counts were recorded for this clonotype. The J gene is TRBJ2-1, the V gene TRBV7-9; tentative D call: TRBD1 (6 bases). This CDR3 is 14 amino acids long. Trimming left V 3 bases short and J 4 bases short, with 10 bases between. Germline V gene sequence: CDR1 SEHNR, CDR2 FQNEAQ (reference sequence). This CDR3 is CASSFQGLYNEQFF. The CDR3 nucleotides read TGTGCCAGCAGCTTCCAGGGGCTATACAATGAGCAGTTCTTC.

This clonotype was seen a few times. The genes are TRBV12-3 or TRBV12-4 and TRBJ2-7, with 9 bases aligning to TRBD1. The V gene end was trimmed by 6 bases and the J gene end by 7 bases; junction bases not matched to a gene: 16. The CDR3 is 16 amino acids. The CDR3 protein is CASSPRDRASGNEQYF. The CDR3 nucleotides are TGTGCCAGCAGCCCGAGGGACAGGGCAAGCGGGAATGAGCAGTACTTC.

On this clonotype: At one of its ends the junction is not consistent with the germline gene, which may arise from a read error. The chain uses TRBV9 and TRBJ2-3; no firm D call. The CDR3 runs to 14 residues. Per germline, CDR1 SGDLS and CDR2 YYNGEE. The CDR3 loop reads CASSVGEVSDTRYF. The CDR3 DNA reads TGTGCCAGCAGCGTAGGTGAGGTTTCAGATACGCGGTATTTT.

In DNA form, the CDR3 reads TGCAGTCCCCGCGGGAGGACCACAGATACGCAGTATTTT. Translation gives CSPRGRTTDTQYF. The V call is TRBV20-1, the J call TRBJ2-3, with TRBD2 identical over 8 bases. CDR3 length equals 13 residues. V was pared by 8 bases and J by 2 bases, with 6 bases of the junction left unmatched. The germline CDR1 and CDR2 sequences are DFQATT and SNEGSKA (reference sequence).

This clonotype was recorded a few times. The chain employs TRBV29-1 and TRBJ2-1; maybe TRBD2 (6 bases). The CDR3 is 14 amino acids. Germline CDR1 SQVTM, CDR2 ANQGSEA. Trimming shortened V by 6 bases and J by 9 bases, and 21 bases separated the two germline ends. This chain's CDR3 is CSVDPSGLPSEQFF. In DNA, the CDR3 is TGCAGCGTAGACCCTTCGGGACTCCCCAGTGAGCAGTTCTTC.

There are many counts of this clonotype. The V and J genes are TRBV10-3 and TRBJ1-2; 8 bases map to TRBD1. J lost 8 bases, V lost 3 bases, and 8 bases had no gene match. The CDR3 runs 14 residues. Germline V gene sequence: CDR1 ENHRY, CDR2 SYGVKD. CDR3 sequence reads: CAISDYGQGSGYTF. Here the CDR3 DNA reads TGTGCCATCAGTGACTACGGACAGGGATCAGGCTACACCTTC.

The CDR3 reads CATSRLTGAVDTEAFF. CDR3 nucleotides: TGTGCCACCAGCAGACTCACAGGGGCTGTAGACACTGAAGCTTTCTTT. The chain employs TRBV15 and TRBJ1-1; 7 bases are shared with TRBD1. The CDR3 has 16 residues. The J segment lost 3 bases and the V segment lost 2 bases, leaving 9 bases of the junction unmatched. Per germline, CDR1 LNHNV and CDR2 YYDKDF (reference sequence).

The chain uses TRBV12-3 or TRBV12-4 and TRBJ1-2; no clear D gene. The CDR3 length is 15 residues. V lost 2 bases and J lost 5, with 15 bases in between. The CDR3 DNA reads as TGTGCCAGCAGTTTATCGGCTCAGGTTTTATATGGCTACACCTTC. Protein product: CASSLSAQVLYGYTF.

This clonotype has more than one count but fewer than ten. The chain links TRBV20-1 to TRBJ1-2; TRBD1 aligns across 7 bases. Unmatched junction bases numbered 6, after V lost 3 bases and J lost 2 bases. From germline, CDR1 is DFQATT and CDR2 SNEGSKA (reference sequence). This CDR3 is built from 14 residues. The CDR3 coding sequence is TGCAGTGCTAGGGAGTCGACAGGGAACTATGGCTACACCTTC. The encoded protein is CSARESTGNYGYTF.

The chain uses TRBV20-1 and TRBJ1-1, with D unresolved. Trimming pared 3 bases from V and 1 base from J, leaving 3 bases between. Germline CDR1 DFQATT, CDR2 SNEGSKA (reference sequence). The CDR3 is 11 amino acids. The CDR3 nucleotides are TGCAGTGCTAGGGGGAACACTGAAGCTTTCTTT. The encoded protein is CSARGNTEAFF.

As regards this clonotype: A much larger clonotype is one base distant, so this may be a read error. The CDR3 DNA is TGTGCCAACTCACCATCTCGCGGACAGGGGAGAAAGGAGACCCAGTACTTC. Its protein product is CANSPSRGQGRKETQYF. The gene calls are TRBV18 and TRBJ2-5; 9 nucleotides agree with TRBD1. Germline loops: CDR1 KGHSH, CDR2 LQKENI. There are 17 residues in the CDR3.

CDR3 in amino acids: CSARDVKGVNEQYF. Written as DNA, the CDR3 is TGCAGTGCTAGAGATGTGAAGGGAGTCAATGAGCAGTACTTC. The V and J genes are TRBV20-1 and TRBJ2-7, with a tentative D call TRBD2 (5 bases). The CDR3 covers 14 residues. Germline V gene lookup returns CDR1 DFQATT and CDR2 SNEGSKA (reference sequence). V gave up 0 bases and J gave up 7 bases, with 16 bases separating them.

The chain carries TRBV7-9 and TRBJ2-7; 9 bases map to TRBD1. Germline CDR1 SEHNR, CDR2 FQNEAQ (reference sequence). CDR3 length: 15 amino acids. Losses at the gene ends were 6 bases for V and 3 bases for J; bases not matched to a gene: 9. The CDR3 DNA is TGTGCCAGCAGTCGCGGGACAGGGAGATTCTACGAGCAGTACTTC. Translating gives CASSRGTGRFYEQYF.

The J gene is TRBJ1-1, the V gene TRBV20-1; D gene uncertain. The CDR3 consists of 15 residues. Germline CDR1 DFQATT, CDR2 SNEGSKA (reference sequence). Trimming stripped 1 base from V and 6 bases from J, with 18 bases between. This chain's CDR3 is CSARGPGPRTAEAFF. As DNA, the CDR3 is TGCAGTGCTAGAGGGCCGGGCCCTCGAACCGCTGAAGCTTTCTTT.

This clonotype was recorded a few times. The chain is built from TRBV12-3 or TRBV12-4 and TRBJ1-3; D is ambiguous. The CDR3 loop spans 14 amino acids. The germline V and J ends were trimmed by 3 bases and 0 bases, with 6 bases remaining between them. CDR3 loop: CASSFGFSGNTIYF. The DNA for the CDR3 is TGTGCCAGCAGTTTCGGCTTCTCTGGAAACACCATATATTTT.

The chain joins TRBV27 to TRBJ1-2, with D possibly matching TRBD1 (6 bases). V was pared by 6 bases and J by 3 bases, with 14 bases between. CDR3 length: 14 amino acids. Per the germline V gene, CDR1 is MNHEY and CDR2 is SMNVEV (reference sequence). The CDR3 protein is CASRAGDPYYGYTF. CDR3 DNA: TGTGCCAGCAGGGCAGGGGACCCTTACTATGGCTACACCTTC.

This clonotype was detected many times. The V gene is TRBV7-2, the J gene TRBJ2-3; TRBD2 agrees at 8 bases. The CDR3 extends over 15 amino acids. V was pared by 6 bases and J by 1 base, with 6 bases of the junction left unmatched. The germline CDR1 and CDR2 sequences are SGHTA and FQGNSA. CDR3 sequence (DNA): TGTGCCAGCAGTTTGCGTAGCGGGGGCACAGATACGCAGTATTTT. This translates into CASSLRSGGTDTQYF.

In DNA, the CDR3 is TGTGCCAGCAGCTTAAATGCGGGACTAGAAAGAGTCACGCAGTATTTT. Its translation is CASSLNAGLERVTQYF. The chain couples TRBV7-9 to TRBJ2-3, with 8 bases that match TRBD2. After removal of 2 bases from V and 9 bases from J, the junction contained 13 bases not matched to a gene. This CDR3 has 16 residues. CDR1 SEHNR and CDR2 FQNEAQ come from the germline V gene (reference sequence).

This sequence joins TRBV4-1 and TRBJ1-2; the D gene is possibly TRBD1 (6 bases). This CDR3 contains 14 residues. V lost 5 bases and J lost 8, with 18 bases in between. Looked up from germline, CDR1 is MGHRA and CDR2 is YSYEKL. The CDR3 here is CASSGRIQGDGYTF. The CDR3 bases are TGCGCCAGCAGCGGACGAATACAGGGTGACGGCTACACCTTC.

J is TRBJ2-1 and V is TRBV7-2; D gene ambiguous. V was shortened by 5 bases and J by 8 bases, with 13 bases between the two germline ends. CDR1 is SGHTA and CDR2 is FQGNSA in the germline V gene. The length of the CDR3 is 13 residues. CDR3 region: CASSAPDLYEQFF. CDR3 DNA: TGTGCCAGCAGCGCCCCTGACCTCTATGAGCAGTTCTTC.